This T cell receptor (beta chain) was captured in a study of T cell responses to AZD1222 COVID-19 vaccine. TCRdb's table, derived via immunoSEQ multiplex PCR, lists solely in-frame clones and lacks some. Among approximately 80,000 clones listed, over 75% were seen once. Germline CDR1 is DFQATT and CDR2 is SNEGSKA (reference sequence). CDR3 length equals 11 residues. The germline V and J ends were trimmed by 2 bases and 7 bases, with 8 bases remaining between them. With respect to this clone: Its antigen is still unknown.

Study-wide points: Distributed over spike, vaccine-associated CD4 TCRs predominated at 160-218 and 743-854.

Investigators merged groups given second doses at roughly 4 or roughly 12 weeks. Specimen: peripheral blood, collected 28 days after the second AZD1222 dose. The TCR comes from an adult who received the AZD1222 COVID-19 vaccine. V usage is TRBV20-1 and J usage is TRBJ1-2; tentatively, D is TRBD1 (5 bases). CDR3 residues: CSARMGGGYTF. In DNA form, the CDR3 reads TGCAGTGCTAGAATGGGGGGTGGCTACACCTTC.